The 25 T cell receptor beta chains reported below all come from one sample, sequenced in a study of patients and donors after allogeneic stem cell transplantation. TCRdb called the RT-PCR reads again in MiXCR, with one record for every CDR3 protein. The table shows 150,000 to 200,000 distinct CDR3 sequences, with roughly 30% occurring only once. Sample: blood, either unsorted or a sorted T cell fraction (not recorded which). These receptors originate from a human donor who was either an allogeneic HSCT recipient or a stem cell or donor lymphocyte infusion donor (not recorded which). It is not recorded whose cells these are; they may come from a transplant donor.

The chain has TRBV12-3 or TRBV12-4 and TRBJ1-5; 7 positions match TRBD1. V was pared by 7 bases and J by 4 bases, with 13 bases of the junction left unmatched. The CDR3 is made up of 16 amino acids. The CDR3 reads CASKPAGGQMNQPQHF. CDR3 sequence (DNA): TGTGCCAGCAAACCCGCCGGGGGACAGATGAATCAGCCCCAGCATTTT.

This clonotype was recorded a few times. The rearrangement joins TRBV29-1 to TRBJ2-5; 7 bases line up with TRBD1. Trimming took 6 bases from V and 8 from J; bases not matched to a gene: 6. Germline V gene data show CDR1 as SQVTM and CDR2 as ANQGSEA. This CDR3 is 11 amino acids long. The CDR3 here is CSVVQGTTQYF. CDR3 DNA sequence: TGCAGCGTCGTACAGGGGACCACCCAGTACTTC.

This sequence joins TRBV6-5 and TRBJ2-2, with D hard to call. Trimming stripped 1 base from V and 6 bases from J, with 6 bases between. The CDR3 sequence is 13 residues long. The germline gives CDR1 MNHEY, CDR2 SVGAGI. CDR3 sequence: CASSYLSAGELFF. CDR3 coding DNA: TGTGCCAGCAGTTACTTATCGGCCGGGGAGCTGTTTTTT.

This clonotype was counted between two and nine times. The chain employs TRBV18 and TRBJ2-7; TRBD2 agrees at 11 bases. V shed 0 bases and J 5 bases; nucleotides not matched to a gene: 3. Per germline, CDR1 KGHSH and CDR2 LQKENI. The CDR3 contains 15 residues. CDR3 sequence (DNA): TGTGCCAGCTCACCACCCCTAGCGGGAGGACACGAGCAGTACTTC. It codes for CASSPPLAGGHEQYF.

The chain carries TRBV5-1 and TRBJ2-1; no firm D call. Germline-derived CDR1 and CDR2 are SGHRS and YFSETQ. Trimming shortened V by 1 base and J by 6 bases, and 5 bases separated the two germline ends. The CDR3 extends over 12 amino acids. CDR3 region: CASSLTGNEQFF. CDR3 coding DNA: TGCGCCAGCAGCTTGACGGGCAATGAGCAGTTCTTC.

This clonotype turned up a few times. The chain combines TRBV20-1 with TRBJ2-7; TRBD1 might be the D (5 bases). V was shortened by 4 bases and J by 1 base, with 14 bases between the two germline ends. The CDR3 totals 14 residues. CDR1 and CDR2 (germline): DFQATT, SNEGSKA (reference sequence). The CDR3 region is CSAIPRVESYEQYF. The CDR3, as DNA: TGCAGTGCTATACCCAGGGTAGAATCCTACGAGCAGTACTTC.

The rearrangement links TRBV7-6 to TRBJ1-2; D ambiguous. Germline V gene data show CDR1 as SGHVS and CDR2 as FNYEAQ. Trimming took off 1 base at V and 8 bases at J, with 8 bases between the two ends. The CDR3 extends over 12 amino acids. The DNA of the CDR3 is TGTGCCAGCAGCTTAGGCTCCGACGGCTACACCTTC. This translates into CASSLGSDGYTF.

This clonotype showed up many times. The rearrangement uses TRBV30 and TRBJ1-5; D is unresolved. The V gene lost 0 bases and the J gene lost 4 bases, with 7 bases spanning the gap. The CDR3 has 13 residues. Per the germline V gene, CDR1 is GTSNPN and CDR2 is SVGIG (reference sequence). CDR3 region: CAWSVLGNQPQHF. CDR3 in DNA: TGTGCCTGGAGTGTATTGGGTAATCAGCCCCAGCATTTT.

This clonotype has just a few counts. The V call is TRBV12-3 or TRBV12-4, the J call TRBJ1-2; D unclear. V shed 5 bases and J shed 8 bases, with 18 bases lying between them. This CDR3 region has 14 residues. The DNA for the CDR3 is TGTGCCAGCAGTCCTGGACCCCCGACCTGGGGCTACACCTTC. This codes for CASSPGPPTWGYTF.

This clonotype was counted only a few times. The chain uses TRBV10-3 and TRBJ1-1, with D hard to call. This CDR3 has 17 residues. Germline loops: CDR1 ENHRY, CDR2 SYGVKD. The germline V and J ends were trimmed by 7 bases and 0 bases, with 21 bases remaining between them. The CDR3 here is CAINVHSADPMNTEAFF. The CDR3 DNA follows: TGTGCCATCAATGTCCACTCCGCGGATCCCATGAACACTGAAGCTTTCTTT.

CDR3 sequence: CASSSPGFNSPLHF. CDR3 DNA: TGTGCCAGCAGTTCCCCCGGTTTTAATTCACCCCTCCACTTT. J is TRBJ1-6 and V is TRBV28; no clear D gene. Germline V gene sequence: CDR1 MDHEN, CDR2 SYDVKM. The CDR3 sequence is 14 residues long. The germline V and J ends were trimmed by 4 bases and 6 bases, with 10 bases remaining between them.

This clonotype was seen a handful of times. The rearrangement joins TRBV12-5 to TRBJ2-7; D not resolved. Germline CDR1 is LGHNT and CDR2 is FRNRAP. This CDR3 is 11 amino acids long. The V and J ends lost 3 bases and 3 bases respectively, with 3 bases between them. This CDR3 reads CASGFNYEQYF. CDR3 nucleotide sequence: TGTGCTAGTGGTTTCAACTACGAGCAGTACTTC.

J is TRBJ2-7 and V is TRBV29-1, with D perhaps TRBD2 (6 bases). The CDR3 totals 13 residues. The ends were cut back, 1 base at V and 3 bases at J, with 10 bases in the middle. Germline CDR1 and CDR2: SQVTM and ANQGSEA. CDR3 DNA: TGCAGCGTTGAAGGCGGGACCTACTACGAGCAGTACTTC. Translated: CSVEGGTYYEQYF.

The sample holds a few counts of this clonotype. The J gene is TRBJ1-1, the V gene TRBV29-1; unclear D gene. Germline assignment: CDR1 SQVTM and CDR2 ANQGSEA. Trimming stripped 4 bases from V and 6 bases from J, with 12 bases between. The CDR3 sequence is 12 residues long. Here the CDR3 DNA reads TGCAGCGTTGCCGAAGGGAAAGCTGAAGCTTTCTTT. Translated: CSVAEGKAEAFF.

V usage is TRBV12-3 or TRBV12-4 and J usage is TRBJ2-1; the match to TRBD2 covers 10 bases. V lost 3 bases, J lost 6 bases, and 2 bases stayed unmatched. The CDR3 length is 14 residues. Here the CDR3 reads CASSFTSGINEQFF. The CDR3 coding sequence is TGTGCCAGCAGTTTTACTAGCGGGATCAATGAGCAGTTCTTC.

This clonotype was counted between two and nine times. The gene calls are TRBV18 and TRBJ2-5, with D tentatively TRBD2 (5 bases). The germline V gene encodes CDR1 KGHSH and CDR2 LQKENI. This CDR3 contains 17 residues. Trimming cost V 2 bases and J 2 bases, with 18 bases left between them. The CDR3 region has the DNA TGTGCCAGCTCACCAAATAGTATAGCGAGGATTCAAGAGACCCAGTACTTC. Its protein product is CASSPNSIARIQETQYF.

This clonotype has at least ten counts. The CDR3 DNA reads TGCGCCAGCAGCCCGTCACAGGGTACCCAAGAGACCCAGTACTTC. Translated: CASSPSQGTQETQYF. The rearrangement links TRBV5-1 to TRBJ2-5; TRBD1 is a possible D gene (6 bases). V gave up 4 bases and J gave up 1 base, with 14 bases separating them. The germline V gene encodes CDR1 SGHRS and CDR2 YFSETQ. The CDR3 is made up of 15 amino acids.

This chain uses TRBV10-3 with TRBJ2-7, with 9 bases that match TRBD1. The V and J ends lost 6 bases and 3 bases, in that order; junction bases with no gene match: 6. CDR3 length: 14 amino acids. Per the germline V gene, CDR1 is ENHRY and CDR2 is SYGVKD. CDR3 DNA: TGTGCCATCAGGGCCCCGGGACAGGGCTACGAGCAGTACTTC. The encoded protein is CAIRAPGQGYEQYF.

This clonotype has just a few counts. The V call is TRBV6-2 or TRBV6-3, the J call TRBJ2-2; TRBD1 matches at 12 bases. Germline V CDR1 and CDR2: MNHEY, SVGEGT. With V trimmed by 0 bases and J by 5 bases, 10 bases remained unmatched. This CDR3 has 19 amino acids. The CDR3 coding sequence is TGTGCCAGCAGTTACTCTCCGGGACAGGGGGCTGTATGGACCGGGGAGCTGTTTTTT. It codes for CASSYSPGQGAVWTGELFF.

The chain has TRBV27 and TRBJ2-1, with TRBD2 matching over 10 bases. The V gene's germline CDR1 is MNHEY and CDR2 SMNVEV (reference sequence). Unmatched junction bases numbered 3, after V lost 7 bases and J lost 0 bases. The CDR3 consists of 15 residues. CDR3 loop: CASIIAGGSYNEQFF. The CDR3 coding sequence is TGTGCCAGCATCATAGCGGGAGGCTCCTACAATGAGCAGTTCTTC.

The chain employs TRBV25-1 and TRBJ2-3, with D maybe TRBD1 (6 bases). The CDR3 has 16 amino acids. V lost 0 bases, J lost 5 bases, and 15 bases lay in between. Looked up from germline, CDR1 is MGHDK and CDR2 is SYGVNS. The CDR3 is CASSEYFLRGEDTQYF. DNA for the CDR3: TGTGCCAGCAGTGAATACTTCCTCAGGGGTGAAGATACGCAGTATTTT. The full variable domain, rest sourced from reference TRBV25-1 and TRBJ2-3, is EADIYQTPRYLVIGTGKKITLECSQTMGHDKMYWYQQDPGMELHLIHYSYGVNSTEKGDLSSESTVSRIRTEHFPLTLESARPSHTSQYLCASSEYFLRGEDTQYFGPGTRLTVL.

The table lists this clonotype with a few counts. V is TRBV6-2 or TRBV6-3 and J is TRBJ1-1; 12 positions match TRBD1. CDR3 length: 15 amino acids. J was trimmed by 11 bases and V by 1 base; bases with no gene match: 8. Per germline, CDR1 MNHEY and CDR2 SVGEGT. The CDR3 here is CASSYWDRGPAGAFF. The CDR3 DNA is TGTGCCAGCAGTTACTGGGACAGGGGGCCTGCAGGCGCTTTCTTT.

This clonotype was seen only once. The chain uses TRBV18 and TRBJ2-7; D tentatively fits TRBD1 or TRBD2 (5 bases each). The CDR3 extends over 15 amino acids. CDR1 KGHSH and CDR2 LQKENI come from the germline V gene. V gave up 2 bases and J gave up 0 bases, with 11 bases separating them. The DNA for the CDR3 is TGTGCCAGCTCACCAAGAGAGGGGCCCTCCTACGAGCAGTACTTC. Translation: CASSPREGPSYEQYF.

The rearrangement uses TRBV5-1 and TRBJ2-1; the D is unclear. Trimming removed 0 bases at V and 0 bases at J, with 13 bases between. This CDR3 comprises 17 residues. Germline CDR1 and CDR2: SGHRS and YFSETQ. This CDR3 reads CASSLGTQSRSYNEQFF. The CDR3 region has the DNA TGCGCCAGCAGCTTGGGCACTCAATCTCGCTCCTACAATGAGCAGTTCTTC.

This clonotype was counted between two and nine times. V gene TRBV10-3 combines with J gene TRBJ1-3; perhaps TRBD1 as D (5 bases). This CDR3 region has 14 residues. The ends were cut back, 10 bases at V and 3 bases at J, with 16 bases in the middle. Germline V lookup: CDR1 ENHRY, CDR2 SYGVKD. The CDR3 DNA reads as TGTGCCACCTCACTGGGGGTGGATGGAAACACCATATATTTT. Encoded protein: CATSLGVDGNTIYF.